A single sample is the source of the 27 T cell receptor beta chains below, sequenced in a study of vaccination and CD4 T cells after COVID-19. From the PCR reads, TCRdb called clonotypes with MiXCR, one entry per CDR3 protein. The sample includes about 21,000 distinct CDR3 sequences, about three fifths seen only once; the top ten take around 0.97%. Sequences were derived from CD4+ T cells from blood, sampled before SARS-CoV-2 vaccination. These receptor sequences come from a human donor who had recovered from COVID-19.

The chain joins TRBV20-1 to TRBJ1-1, with TRBD1 as a possible D gene (5 bases). CDR3 length equals 14 residues. Trimming shortened V by 0 bases and J by 4 bases, and 12 bases separated the two germline ends. Germline V CDR1 and CDR2: DFQATT, SNEGSKA (reference sequence). In nucleotides, the CDR3 is TGCAGTGCTAGAGATCCAGGGAGAAGCACTGAAGCTTTCTTT. It encodes CSARDPGRSTEAFF.

This chain connects TRBV12-3 or TRBV12-4 to TRBJ2-5; D call uncertain. The CDR3 totals 13 residues. V was cut by 8 bases and J by 2 bases, with 12 bases left in between. The CDR3 here is CASGRTGQETQYF. The CDR3 DNA reads as TGTGCCAGCGGACGGACGGGTCAAGAGACCCAGTACTTC.

Note on this clonotype: The junction departs from the called germline gene at one end, perhaps through a read error. The rearrangement uses TRBV15 and TRBJ2-7, with a possible D match to TRBD1 (6 bases). Germline V CDR1 and CDR2: LNHNV, YYDKDF (reference sequence). The CDR3 consists of 13 residues. The CDR3 spells CATSQQGSDEQYF. DNA for the CDR3: TGTGCCACCAGCCAACAGGGCTCCGACGAGCAGTACTTC. Full variable domain (remainder filled in from reference TRBV15 and TRBJ2-7): DAMVIQNPRYQVTQFGKPVTLSCSQTLNHNVMYWYQQKSSQAPKLLFHYYDKDFNNEADTPDNFQSRRPNTSFCFLDIRSPGLGDTAMYLCATSQQGSDEQYFGPGTRLTVT.

V usage is TRBV6-1 and J usage is TRBJ2-7; TRBD1 agrees at 9 bases. V gave up 6 bases and J gave up 4 bases; unmatched junction bases: 10. This CDR3 has 15 residues. In germline, CDR1 is MNHNS, CDR2 SASEGT. The CDR3 sequence: CASSLHGQGRYEQYF. CDR3 DNA: TGTGCCAGCAGCCTACATGGACAGGGGAGGTACGAGCAGTACTTC.

J is TRBJ1-5 and V is TRBV12-3 or TRBV12-4; D gene unclear. The CDR3 length is 16 residues. With 3 bases removed from V and 2 bases from J, the gap between germline ends came to 14 bases. CDR3 sequence (DNA): TGTGCCAGCAGTTTGCTGGACTTGGGTGGCAATCAGCCCCAGCATTTT. This translates into CASSLLDLGGNQPQHF.

This clonotype was detected once. DNA for the CDR3: TGTGCCAGCAGCGGTTCGGGACTGGCCTACGAGCAGTACTTC. The encoded protein is CASSGSGLAYEQYF. The genes are TRBV7-9 and TRBJ2-7; D might be TRBD2 (6 bases). Germline V gives CDR1 SEHNR, CDR2 FQNEAQ (reference sequence). The ends were cut back, 5 bases at V and 2 bases at J, with 13 bases in the middle. This CDR3 is built from 14 residues.

The V call is TRBV4-1, the J call TRBJ2-2, with a weak D call TRBD1 (5 bases). The CDR3 consists of 17 residues. Trimming shortened V by 4 bases and J by 4 bases, and 19 bases separated the two germline ends. From germline, CDR1 is MGHRA and CDR2 YSYEKL. The CDR3 bases are TGCGCCAGCAGCCCAGGTAAAATTGGACAATCCACCGGGGAGCTGTTTTTT. Its translation: CASSPGKIGQSTGELFF.

V and J are TRBV7-8 and TRBJ2-3; 10 bases are a match to TRBD2. The CDR3 runs to 14 residues. Germline V gives CDR1 SGHVS, CDR2 FQNEAQ. V gave up 0 bases and J gave up 15 bases; unmatched junction bases: 9. CDR3 loop: CASSLAPGLAEKYF. The CDR3 region has the DNA TGTGCCAGCAGCTTAGCCCCAGGACTAGCGGAGAAATATTTT.

This clonotype was recorded once. The CDR3 is CSARDGPGGRSTGEQFF. For the CDR3, the DNA is TGCAGTGCTAGAGATGGCCCCGGCGGGAGGAGTACAGGAGAGCAGTTCTTC. The chain recombines TRBV20-1 with TRBJ2-1; TRBD2 matches at 8 bases. Germline V gene data show CDR1 as DFQATT and CDR2 as SNEGSKA (reference sequence). The CDR3 sequence is 17 residues long. V gave up 0 bases and J gave up 10 bases; unmatched junction bases: 17.

The chain carries TRBV11-3 and TRBJ1-2; a possible D gene is TRBD1 (6 bases). This CDR3 is built from 14 residues. V was trimmed by 7 bases and J by 7 bases, leaving 19 bases between them. Germline lookup yields CDR1 SGHNT and CDR2 YENEEA. The DNA of the CDR3 is TGTGCCAGCAACCCAGGGCAGGGGAAGTGTGGCTACACCTTC. Amino acids: CASNPGQGKCGYTF.

This chain uses TRBV4-1 with TRBJ2-7; the D gene is possibly TRBD2 (6 bases). Deletions cut 3 bases from V and 3 bases from J, with 15 bases between. The CDR3 runs 15 residues. Germline lookup yields CDR1 MGHRA and CDR2 YSYEKL. The CDR3 reads CASSHPGTRYYEQYF. The CDR3 DNA reads TGCGCCAGCAGCCATCCTGGGACTCGCTACTACGAGCAGTACTTC.

The chain links TRBV7-3 to TRBJ1-6; 10 nucleotides match TRBD1. V trimming: 5 bases; J trimming: 7 bases; junction bases outside the gene matches: 8. The CDR3 runs to 16 residues. Germline V gives CDR1 SGHTA, CDR2 FQGTGA. The CDR3, as DNA: TGTGCCAGCAGCGCCCGGGACAGGGGAACAAATTCACCCCTCCACTTT. Its protein product is CASSARDRGTNSPLHF.

The chain joins TRBV20-1 to TRBJ2-5, with 7 bases lining up with TRBD1. The length of the CDR3 is 15 residues. In germline, CDR1 is DFQATT, CDR2 SNEGSKA (reference sequence). Trimming at V came to 3 bases and at J to 2 bases, leaving 9 bases not matched to a gene. CDR3 in DNA: TGCAGTGCTAGGAAGACAGGGTTGCAACAAGAGACCCAGTACTTC. This translates into CSARKTGLQQETQYF.

This clonotype has more than one count but fewer than ten. This sequence joins TRBV6-2 or TRBV6-3 and TRBJ1-5, with 7 bases fitting TRBD1. The CDR3 extends over 14 amino acids. V dropped 5 bases and J dropped 5; count of bases not matched to a gene: 6. The germline gives CDR1 MNHEY, CDR2 SVGEGT. This chain's CDR3 is CASSGDSFDQPQHF. In nucleotides, the CDR3 is TGTGCCAGCAGTGGGGACAGTTTCGATCAGCCCCAGCATTTT.

This clonotype was detected only a few times. The V and J genes are TRBV6-2 or TRBV6-3 and TRBJ2-7; perhaps D is TRBD1 or TRBD2 (6 bases each). The V end was cut by 6 bases, the J end by 3 bases, with 15 bases between. This CDR3 is 14 amino acids long. Germline CDR1 reads MNHEY; CDR2 reads SVGEGT. This CDR3 reads CASRGGGALYEQYF. In DNA form, the CDR3 reads TGTGCCAGCAGGGGGGGCGGAGCCCTCTACGAGCAGTACTTC.

The chain combines TRBV27 with TRBJ1-2; tentatively, D is TRBD1 (5 bases). The V end lost 3 bases, the J end lost 4 bases, and 9 bases lay between the germline ends. Germline CDR1 MNHEY, CDR2 SMNVEV (reference sequence). CDR3 length: 13 residues. The CDR3 nucleotides are TGTGCCAGCAGTTTTAGGGGCGGCTATGGCTACACCTTC. Amino acids: CASSFRGGYGYTF.

The gene calls are TRBV24-1 and TRBJ2-3; D gene ambiguous. This CDR3 region has 14 residues. Trimming stripped 2 bases from V and 0 bases from J, with 5 bases between. CDR1 and CDR2 from the germline V gene are KGHDR and SFDVKD. For the CDR3, the DNA is TGTGCCACCAGTGATTCGCAGAGCACAGATACGCAGTATTTT. Protein sequence: CATSDSQSTDTQYF.

V usage is TRBV6-5 and J usage is TRBJ1-3; D possibly corresponds to TRBD1 (6 bases). This CDR3 contains 15 residues. The germline gives CDR1 MNHEY, CDR2 SVGAGI. Trimming left V 0 bases short and J 4 bases short, with 10 bases between. The DNA of the CDR3 is TGTGCCAGCAGTTACTCGACAGGCTCCGGAAACACCATATATTTT. Protein: CASSYSTGSGNTIYF.

J is TRBJ1-1 and V is TRBV2, with D tentatively TRBD1 (5 bases). V lost 4 bases to trimming and J lost 0 bases, with 6 bases between them. This CDR3 region has 13 residues. Germline assignment: CDR1 SNHLY and CDR2 FYNNEI. The CDR3 DNA follows: TGTGCCAGCAGTGGACAGATGAACACTGAAGCTTTCTTT. Translated, it gives CASSGQMNTEAFF.

The chain has TRBV2 and TRBJ2-3, with D maybe TRBD2 (6 bases). Germline V gene sequence: CDR1 SNHLY, CDR2 FYNNEI. The CDR3 runs 13 residues. Trimming pared 6 bases from V and 6 bases from J, leaving 13 bases between. CDR3 nucleotides: TGTGCCAGCAGGGAGGGGTTCATCGATACGCAGTATTTT. Protein product: CASREGFIDTQYF.

V gene TRBV21-1 combines with J gene TRBJ2-1; the DNA was not used to check the table's D call, TRBD2. TRBV21-1 constitutes a pseudogene. This CDR3 contains 16 residues. The CDR3 protein is CASSKVGTSSYNEQFF. CDR3 bases: TGTGCCAGCAGCAAGGTGGGGACTAGCAGCTACAATGAGCAGTTCTTC.

The genes are TRBV2 and TRBJ2-3; 12 nucleotides match TRBD2. The CDR3 sequence is 17 residues long. The germline gives CDR1 SNHLY, CDR2 FYNNEI. With 4 bases clipped from V and 0 bases from J, the junction kept 5 bases outside the gene matches. CDR3 sequence: CASSAASGRGSTDTQYF. The CDR3 coding sequence is TGTGCCAGCAGTGCCGCTAGCGGGAGGGGGAGCACAGATACGCAGTATTTT.

This clonotype has a handful of counts. The chain uses TRBV20-1 and TRBJ1-2, with D possibly matching TRBD1 (5 bases). The germline gives CDR1 DFQATT, CDR2 SNEGSKA (reference sequence). V lost 6 bases and J lost 4, with 12 bases in between. The CDR3 consists of 12 residues. The CDR3 DNA follows: TGCAGTGCCTATACAGGTGGCTATGGCTACACCTTC. It is translated as CSAYTGGYGYTF.

V is TRBV4-2 and J is TRBJ2-2, with D tentatively TRBD1 (6 bases). CDR3 length equals 16 residues. The ends were cut back, 1 base at V and 3 bases at J, with 12 bases in the middle. Germline CDR1 LGHNA, CDR2 YNFKEQ. The CDR3 DNA reads as TGTGCCAGCAGCCAAGCGCAGGGGAGTTACACCGGGGAGCTGTTTTTT. Translated: CASSQAQGSYTGELFF.

This clonotype was seen a few times. The chain employs TRBV20-1 and TRBJ1-5; unclear D gene. Germline assignment: CDR1 DFQATT and CDR2 SNEGSKA (reference sequence). This CDR3 is 13 amino acids long. V gave up 4 bases and J gave up 4 bases, with 11 bases separating them. The CDR3 sequence: CSAKGMRNQPQHF. The CDR3 DNA reads as TGCAGTGCTAAGGGAATGAGAAATCAGCCCCAGCATTTT.

The J gene is TRBJ2-5, the V gene TRBV7-9; the match to TRBD2 covers 9 bases. With 5 bases clipped from V and 2 bases from J, the junction kept 6 bases outside the gene matches. Per the germline V gene, CDR1 is SEHNR and CDR2 is FQNEAQ (reference sequence). The CDR3 runs 15 residues. The CDR3 coding sequence is TGTGCCAGCAGCACGACTAGCGGAACACAAGAGACCCAGTACTTC. It is translated as CASSTTSGTQETQYF.

This chain connects TRBV7-9 to TRBJ1-2; the match to TRBD1 covers 7 bases. The germline V gene encodes CDR1 SEHNR and CDR2 FQNEAQ (reference sequence). Trimming cost V 5 bases and J 4 bases; bases outside gene matches: 7. The CDR3 spans 14 residues. CDR3 sequence reads: CASSRQTGFYGYTF. The DNA for the CDR3 is TGTGCCAGCAGCCGACAGACAGGGTTCTATGGCTACACCTTC.